The next 17 T cell receptor beta chains were all read from a single sample in a study of T-cell reconstitution after alpha-beta-depleted transplantation in children. Unique molecular identifiers were incorporated during preparation of the TCRbeta library. One entry per CDR3 protein, called by TCRdb with MiXCR from the PCR reads. Among around 600,000 distinct CDR3 sequences, under 12% were seen once, and the ten largest hold 4%. The specimen comprised PBMCs from the stem cell graft donor, sampled from the stem cell graft. These receptors were collected from a human donor who donated a stem cell graft to a child with acute myeloid leukemia.

The chain has TRBV20-1 and TRBJ1-2; D not certain. Germline V gene sequence: CDR1 DFQATT, CDR2 SNEGSKA (reference sequence). The CDR3 length is 12 residues. Trimming took off 0 bases at V and 6 bases at J, with 8 bases between the two ends. CDR3 amino acids: CSARDPQDGYTF. The DNA of the CDR3 is TGCAGTGCTAGAGATCCCCAAGATGGCTACACCTTC.

This clonotype was seen a handful of times. The chain has TRBV7-2 and TRBJ2-5; 9 bases fit TRBD2. The trim removed 0 bases at V and 4 bases at J, leaving 6 bases unmatched. This CDR3 spans 16 amino acids. CDR1 is SGHTA and CDR2 is FQGNSA in the germline V gene. The CDR3 loop reads CASSLASAGGRETQYF. CDR3 DNA sequence: TGTGCCAGCAGCTTAGCGTCAGCGGGAGGTCGAGAGACCCAGTACTTC.

In its sample, this clonotype was seen a few times. A much larger clonotype is one base distant, so this may be a read error. V usage is TRBV20-1 and J usage is TRBJ2-5; the match to TRBD2 covers 9 bases. The CDR3 is 15 residues long. Germline loops: CDR1 DFQATT, CDR2 SNEGSKA (reference sequence). The CDR3 coding sequence is TGCTGTGCTAGAGCCAGCGGGAGGACGGGAGAGACCCAGTACTTC. It codes for CCARASGRTGETQYF.

The table lists this clonotype with a few counts. The chain joins TRBV4-2 to TRBJ1-1, with TRBD1 identical over 10 bases. Germline V gene lookup returns CDR1 LGHNA and CDR2 YNFKEQ. The CDR3 is made up of 17 amino acids. V shed 4 bases and J 3 bases; nucleotides not matched to a gene: 11. The CDR3 DNA follows: TGTGCCAGCAGCCCTCGCGGGGGACAGGGGAGAGACACTGAAGCTTTCTTT. Translating gives CASSPRGGQGRDTEAFF.

V is TRBV7-9 and J is TRBJ1-1; D remains unclear. The germline CDR1 and CDR2 sequences are SEHNR and FQNEAQ (reference sequence). V gave up 8 bases and J gave up 7 bases, with 8 bases separating them. This CDR3 region has 10 residues. In DNA form, the CDR3 reads TGTGCCAGCTTCGGAATTGAAGCTTTCTTT. It translates to CASFGIEAFF.

The chain carries TRBV19 and TRBJ2-7, with D possibly being TRBD1 (6 bases). This CDR3 has 13 residues. Per germline, CDR1 LNHDA and CDR2 SQIVND (reference sequence). The V end was cut by 5 bases, the J end by 5 bases, with 13 bases between. In DNA form, the CDR3 reads TGTGCCAGTAGTGAAGGGGGTCGTAACGAGCAGTACTTC. Amino acid sequence: CASSEGGRNEQYF.

This clonotype was counted a few times. The genes are TRBV2 and TRBJ1-5, with D unresolved. This CDR3 region has 15 residues. With 3 bases removed from V and 6 bases from J, the gap between germline ends came to 15 bases. Germline V CDR1 and CDR2: SNHLY, FYNNEI. In DNA form, the CDR3 reads TGTGCCAGCAGTGAGTACAGACTGGACGGTCAGCCCCAGCATTTT. The encoded protein is CASSEYRLDGQPQHF.

This clonotype was counted between two and nine times. V is TRBV21-1 and J is TRBJ1-5; TRBD1 reflects the table's D call only, with no check against the DNA. TRBV21-1 is assigned pseudogene status. The CDR3 extends over 18 amino acids. CDR3 nucleotides: TGTGCCAGCAGCACATGGTTGTTTGACAGGGTCAGAAATCAGCCCCAGCATTTT. Translated, it gives CASSTWLFDRVRNQPQHF.

This clonotype showed up just a few times. The chain links TRBV20-1 to TRBJ2-2, with 11 bases that match TRBD1. This CDR3 contains 16 residues. Trimming at V came to 3 bases and at J to 3 bases, leaving 6 bases not matched to a gene. CDR1 DFQATT and CDR2 SNEGSKA come from the germline V gene (reference sequence). The CDR3 here is CSARGTGGEHTGELFF. CDR3 bases: TGCAGTGCTAGGGGGACAGGGGGAGAACACACCGGGGAGCTGTTTTTT.

This clonotype came up many times. J is TRBJ2-4 and V is TRBV29-1, with a tentative D call TRBD1 (5 bases). Germline CDR1 reads SQVTM; CDR2 reads ANQGSEA. There are 13 residues in the CDR3. Between the trimmed V and J ends, which lost 2 bases and 3 bases, there was a span of 8 bases. CDR3 loop: CSVEQGFKNIQYF. CDR3 bases: TGCAGCGTTGAACAGGGATTCAAAAACATTCAGTACTTC.

The sample holds a few counts of this clonotype. The rearrangement uses TRBV19 and TRBJ2-1, with 10 bases identical to TRBD2. V was pared by 8 bases and J by 9 bases, with 10 bases of the junction left unmatched. The CDR3 is 14 amino acids. Germline assignment: CDR1 LNHDA and CDR2 SQIVND (reference sequence). This chain's CDR3 is CASGPSGSHGEQFF. In DNA form, the CDR3 reads TGTGCCAGTGGCCCTAGCGGGAGCCACGGTGAGCAGTTCTTC. Combining the CDR3 with reference TRBV19 and TRBJ2-1 gives the whole variable domain DGGITQSPKYLFRKEGQNVTLSCEQNLNHDAMYWYRQDPGQGLRLIYYSQIVNDFQKGDIAEGYSVSREKKESFPLTVTSAQKNPTAFYLCASGPSGSHGEQFFGPGTRLTVL.

V and J are TRBV29-1 and TRBJ2-3; 11 bases fit TRBD2. CDR3 length equals 18 residues. Germline V gene data show CDR1 as SQVTM and CDR2 as ANQGSEA. J was trimmed by 0 bases and V by 2 bases; bases with no gene match: 10. The CDR3 DNA reads TGCAGCGTTGAACCCACGGGGGGACTAGCGGATAGCACAGATACGCAGTATTTT. Translated: CSVEPTGGLADSTDTQYF.

This chain connects TRBV6-1 to TRBJ1-3, with unresolved D. From germline, CDR1 is MNHNS and CDR2 SASEGT. The germline V and J ends were trimmed by 6 bases and 0 bases, with 12 bases remaining between them. This CDR3 region has 15 residues. CDR3 DNA sequence: TGTGCCAGCAGACAGAGTAGCAACTCTGGAAACACCATATATTTT. Amino acid sequence: CASRQSSNSGNTIYF.

The chain has TRBV6-2 or TRBV6-3 and TRBJ2-2; D tentatively reads TRBD1 or TRBD2 (7 bases each). V gave up 2 bases and J gave up 0 bases, with 13 bases separating them. Germline lookup yields CDR1 MNHEY and CDR2 SVGEGT. This CDR3 has 17 residues. The CDR3 sequence is CASSYPRGRANTGELFF. In DNA, the CDR3 is TGTGCCAGCAGTTACCCCAGGGGGAGGGCGAACACCGGGGAGCTGTTTTTT.

This clonotype was counted a few times. This chain joins TRBV2 and TRBJ2-1; the match to TRBD1 covers 7 bases. CDR3 length equals 13 residues. Germline V gene data show CDR1 as SNHLY and CDR2 as FYNNEI. The V and J ends lost 4 bases and 4 bases, in that order; junction bases with no gene match: 1. CDR3 loop: CASSGGQYNEQFF. The CDR3 DNA sequence: TGTGCCAGCAGTGGGGGACAGTACAATGAGCAGTTCTTC. The whole variable domain, filled in from reference TRBV2 and TRBJ2-1, reads EPEVTQTPSHQVTQMGQEVILRCVPISNHLYFYWYRQILGQKVEFLVSFYNNEISEKSEIFDDQFSVERPDGSNFTLKIRSTKLEDSAMYFCASSGGQYNEQFFGPGTRLTVL.

The genes are TRBV6-2 or TRBV6-3 and TRBJ2-3, with D perhaps matching TRBD1 or TRBD2 (5 bases each). Germline-derived CDR1 and CDR2 are MNHEY and SVGEGT. Trimming left V 5 bases short and J 1 base short, with 13 bases between. This CDR3 comprises 15 residues. The chain's CDR3 is CASSTPGPRTDTQYF. The CDR3, as DNA: TGTGCCAGCAGTACTCCGGGACCTCGCACAGATACGCAGTATTTT.

Concerning this clonotype itself: One end of the junction varies from germline; a read error may be responsible. The chain combines TRBV18 with TRBJ2-7, with D hard to call. The CDR3 covers 12 residues. The V gene's germline CDR1 is KGHSH and CDR2 LQKENI. The DNA of the CDR3 is TGTGCCAGCTCACCAGACTCCTGCGAGCAGTACTTC. Translating it yields CASSPDSCEQYF.